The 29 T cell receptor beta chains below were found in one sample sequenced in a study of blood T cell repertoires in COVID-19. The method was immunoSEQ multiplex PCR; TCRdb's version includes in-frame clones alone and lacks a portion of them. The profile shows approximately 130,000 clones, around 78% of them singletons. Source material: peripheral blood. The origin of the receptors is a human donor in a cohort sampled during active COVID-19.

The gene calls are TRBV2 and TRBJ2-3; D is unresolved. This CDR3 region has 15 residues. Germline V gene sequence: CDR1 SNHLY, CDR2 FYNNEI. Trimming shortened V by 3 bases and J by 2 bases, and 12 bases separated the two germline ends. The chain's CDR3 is CASSDPLDNTDTQYF. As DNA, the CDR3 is TGTGCCAGCAGTGACCCCCTAGATAACACAGATACGCAGTATTTT.

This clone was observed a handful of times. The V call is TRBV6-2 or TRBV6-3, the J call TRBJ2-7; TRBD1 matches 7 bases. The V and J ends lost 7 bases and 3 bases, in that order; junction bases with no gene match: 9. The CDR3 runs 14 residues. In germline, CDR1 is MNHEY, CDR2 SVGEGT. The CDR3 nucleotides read TGTGCCAGCACCCCCGACAGGGTCTTCTACGAGCAGTACTTC. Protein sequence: CASTPDRVFYEQYF.

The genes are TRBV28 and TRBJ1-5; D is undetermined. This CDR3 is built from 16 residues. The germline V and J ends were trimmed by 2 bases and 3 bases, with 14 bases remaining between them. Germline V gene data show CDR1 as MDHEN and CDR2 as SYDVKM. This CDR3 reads CASSLGSRGFNQPQHF. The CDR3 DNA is TGTGCCAGCAGTTTAGGGAGTCGTGGATTCAATCAGCCCCAGCATTTT.

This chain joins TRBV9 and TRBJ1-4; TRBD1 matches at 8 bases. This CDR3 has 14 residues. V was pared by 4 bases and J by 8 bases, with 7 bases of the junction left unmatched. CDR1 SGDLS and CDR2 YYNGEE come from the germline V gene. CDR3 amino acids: CASSPSTGVEKLFF. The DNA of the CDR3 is TGTGCCAGCAGCCCTTCGACAGGGGTGGAAAAACTGTTTTTT.

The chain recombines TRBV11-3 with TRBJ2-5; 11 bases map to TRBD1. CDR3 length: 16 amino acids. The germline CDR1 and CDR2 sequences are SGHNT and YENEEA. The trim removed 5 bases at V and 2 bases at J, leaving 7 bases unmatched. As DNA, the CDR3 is TGTGCCAGCAGCCTAGGACAGGGGGCGACTCAAGAGACCCAGTACTTC. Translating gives CASSLGQGATQETQYF.

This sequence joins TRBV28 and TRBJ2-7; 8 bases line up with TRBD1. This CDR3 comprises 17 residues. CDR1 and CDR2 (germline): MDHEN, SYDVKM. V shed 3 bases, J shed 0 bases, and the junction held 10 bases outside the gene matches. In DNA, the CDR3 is TGTGCCAGCAGTTTGTACCCGTGGACAGGGAGCTCCTACGAGCAGTACTTC. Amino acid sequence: CASSLYPWTGSSYEQYF.

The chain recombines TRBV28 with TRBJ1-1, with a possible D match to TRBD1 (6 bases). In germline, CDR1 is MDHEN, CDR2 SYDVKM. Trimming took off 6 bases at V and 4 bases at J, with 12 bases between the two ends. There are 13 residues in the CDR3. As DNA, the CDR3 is TGTGCCAGCAGACCACAGGGTACCACTGAAGCTTTCTTT. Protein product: CASRPQGTTEAFF.

The DNA for the CDR3 is TGTGCCAGCAGAGCGGTTGCAGACCAAGAGACCCAGTACTTC. This translates into CASRAVADQETQYF. This chain connects TRBV25-1 to TRBJ2-5, with D possibly being TRBD2 (5 bases). This CDR3 has 14 amino acids. V lost 6 bases and J lost 0, with 11 bases in between. Germline CDR1 reads MGHDK; CDR2 reads SYGVNS.

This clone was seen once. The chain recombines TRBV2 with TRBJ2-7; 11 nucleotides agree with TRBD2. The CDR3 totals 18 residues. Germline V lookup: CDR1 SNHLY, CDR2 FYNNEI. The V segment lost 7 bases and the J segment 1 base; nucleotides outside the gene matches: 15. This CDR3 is CASKGASGGPVRSYEQYF. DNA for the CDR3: TGTGCCAGCAAAGGGGCTAGCGGGGGGCCAGTTCGATCCTACGAGCAGTACTTC.

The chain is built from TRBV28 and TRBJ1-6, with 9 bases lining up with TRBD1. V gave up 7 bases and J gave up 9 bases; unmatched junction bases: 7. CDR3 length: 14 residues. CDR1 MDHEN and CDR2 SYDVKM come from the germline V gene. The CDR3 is CASNRQGVTSPLHF. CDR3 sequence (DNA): TGTGCCAGCAATAGACAGGGGGTAACTTCACCCCTCCACTTT. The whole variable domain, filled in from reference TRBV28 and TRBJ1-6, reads DVKVTQSSRYLVKRTGEKVFLECVQDMDHENMFWYRQDPGLGLRLIYFSYDVKMKEKGDIPEGYSVSREKKERFSLILESASTNQTSMYLCASNRQGVTSPLHFGNGTRLTVT.

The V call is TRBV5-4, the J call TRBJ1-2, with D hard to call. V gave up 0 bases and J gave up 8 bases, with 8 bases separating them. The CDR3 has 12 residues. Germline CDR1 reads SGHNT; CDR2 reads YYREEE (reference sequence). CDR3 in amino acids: CASSLGYGGYTF. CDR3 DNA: TGTGCCAGCAGCTTGGGGTACGGGGGCTACACCTTC.

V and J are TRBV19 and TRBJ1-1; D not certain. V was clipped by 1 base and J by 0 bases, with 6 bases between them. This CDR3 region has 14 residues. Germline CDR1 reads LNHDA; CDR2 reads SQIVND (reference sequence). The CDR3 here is CASSIGGLNTEAFF. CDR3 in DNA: TGTGCCAGTAGTATAGGAGGTCTGAACACTGAAGCTTTCTTT. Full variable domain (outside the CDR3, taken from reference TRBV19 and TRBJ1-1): DGGITQSPKYLFRKEGQNVTLSCEQNLNHDAMYWYRQDPGQGLRLIYYSQIVNDFQKGDIAEGYSVSREKKESFPLTVTSAQKNPTAFYLCASSIGGLNTEAFFGQGTRLTVV.

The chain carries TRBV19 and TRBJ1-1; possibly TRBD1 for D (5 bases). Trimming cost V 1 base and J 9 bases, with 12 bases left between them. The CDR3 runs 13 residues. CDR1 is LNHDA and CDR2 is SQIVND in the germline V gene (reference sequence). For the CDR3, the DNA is TGTGCCAGTAGTATAGGTGTGTTGGGGCAAGCTTTCTTT. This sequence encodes CASSIGVLGQAFF.

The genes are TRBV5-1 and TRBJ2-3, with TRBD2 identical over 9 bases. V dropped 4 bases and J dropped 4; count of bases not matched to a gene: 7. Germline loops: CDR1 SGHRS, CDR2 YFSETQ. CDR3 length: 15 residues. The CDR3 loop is CASSPGGGAADTQYF. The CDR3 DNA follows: TGCGCCAGCAGCCCCGGCGGGGGGGCGGCAGATACGCAGTATTTT.

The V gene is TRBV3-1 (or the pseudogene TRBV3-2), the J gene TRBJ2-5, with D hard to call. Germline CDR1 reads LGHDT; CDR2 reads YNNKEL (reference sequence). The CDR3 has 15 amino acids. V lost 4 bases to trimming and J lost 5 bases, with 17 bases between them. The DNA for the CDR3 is TGTGCCAGCAGCCTCACTAATGGGTTAGTTGAGACCCAGTACTTC. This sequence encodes CASSLTNGLVETQYF.

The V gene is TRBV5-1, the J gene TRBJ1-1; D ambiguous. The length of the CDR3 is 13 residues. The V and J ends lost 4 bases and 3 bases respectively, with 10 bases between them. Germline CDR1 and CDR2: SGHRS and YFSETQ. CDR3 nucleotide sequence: TGCGCCAGCAGCCCCTACAGTCACACTGAAGCTTTCTTT. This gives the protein CASSPYSHTEAFF. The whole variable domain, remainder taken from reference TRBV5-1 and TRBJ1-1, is KAGVTQTPRYLIKTRGQQVTLSCSPISGHRSVSWYQQTPGQGLQFLFEYFSETQRNKGNFPGRFSGRQFSNSRSEMNVSTLELGDSALYLCASSPYSHTEAFFGQGTRLTVV.

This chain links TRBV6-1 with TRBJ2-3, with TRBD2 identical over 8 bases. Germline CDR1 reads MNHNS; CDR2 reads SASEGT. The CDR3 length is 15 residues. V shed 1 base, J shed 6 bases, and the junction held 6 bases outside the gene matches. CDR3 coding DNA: TGTGCCAGCAGTGAAGTCCGGGTAGCGGGGGATACGCAGTATTTT. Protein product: CASSEVRVAGDTQYF.

CDR3 nucleotide sequence: TGCAGCGTTGCTAGAGACTCTGGAAACACCATATATTTT. It translates to CSVARDSGNTIYF. The rearrangement links TRBV29-1 to TRBJ1-3, with D hard to call. Trimming pared 4 bases from V and 0 bases from J, leaving 7 bases between. Germline-derived CDR1 and CDR2 are SQVTM and ANQGSEA. This CDR3 has 13 residues.

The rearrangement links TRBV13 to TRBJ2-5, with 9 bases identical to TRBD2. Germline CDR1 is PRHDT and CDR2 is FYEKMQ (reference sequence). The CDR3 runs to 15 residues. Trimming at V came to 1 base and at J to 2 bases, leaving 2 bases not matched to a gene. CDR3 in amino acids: CASSLASGVQETQYF. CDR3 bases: TGTGCCAGCAGCTTAGCTAGCGGGGTTCAAGAGACCCAGTACTTC.

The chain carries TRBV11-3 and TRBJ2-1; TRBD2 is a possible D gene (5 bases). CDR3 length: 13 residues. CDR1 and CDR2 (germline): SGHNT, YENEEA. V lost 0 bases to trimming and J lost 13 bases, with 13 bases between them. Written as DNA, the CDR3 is TGTGCCAGCAGCTTAGATTGGGAGAGGCCCCAGTTCTTC. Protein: CASSLDWERPQFF.

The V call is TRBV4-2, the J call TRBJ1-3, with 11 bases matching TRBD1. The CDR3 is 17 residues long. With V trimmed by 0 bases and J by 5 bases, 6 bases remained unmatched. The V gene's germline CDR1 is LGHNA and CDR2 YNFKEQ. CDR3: CASSQDFGTGGRNTIYF. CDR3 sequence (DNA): TGTGCCAGCAGCCAAGATTTCGGGACAGGGGGTAGAAACACCATATATTTT.

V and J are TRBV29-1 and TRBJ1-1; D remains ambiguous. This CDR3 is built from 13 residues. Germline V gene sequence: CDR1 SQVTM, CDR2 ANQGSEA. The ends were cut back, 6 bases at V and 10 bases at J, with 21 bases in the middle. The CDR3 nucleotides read TGCAGCGTCGGTTGGCGAGGGTATTCGCGAGCTTTCTTT. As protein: CSVGWRGYSRAFF. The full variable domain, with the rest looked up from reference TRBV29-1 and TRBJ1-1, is SAVISQKPSRDICQRGTSLTIQCQVDSQVTMMFWYRQQPGQSLTLIATANQGSEATYESGFVIDKFPISRPNLTFSTLTVSNMSPEDSSIYLCSVGWRGYSRAFFGQGTRLTVV.

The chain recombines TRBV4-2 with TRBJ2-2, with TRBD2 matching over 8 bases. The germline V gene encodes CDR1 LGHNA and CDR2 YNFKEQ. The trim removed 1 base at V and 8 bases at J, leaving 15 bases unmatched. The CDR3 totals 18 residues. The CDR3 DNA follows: TGTGCCAGCAGCCAAGGAGTGGTGCGGGGGGTTCTTGGTGGGGAGCTGTTTTTT. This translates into CASSQGVVRGVLGGELFF.

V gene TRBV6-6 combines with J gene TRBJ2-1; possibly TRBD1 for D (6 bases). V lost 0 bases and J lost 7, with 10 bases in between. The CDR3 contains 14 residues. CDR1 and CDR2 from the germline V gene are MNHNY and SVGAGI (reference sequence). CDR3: CASSYSRDTNEQFF. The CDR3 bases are TGTGCCAGCAGTTACTCGAGGGACACTAATGAGCAGTTCTTC.

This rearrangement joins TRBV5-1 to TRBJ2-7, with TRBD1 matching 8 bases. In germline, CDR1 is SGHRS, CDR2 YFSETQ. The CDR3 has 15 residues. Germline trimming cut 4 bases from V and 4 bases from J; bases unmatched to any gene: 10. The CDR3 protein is CASSPPGTGSYEQYF. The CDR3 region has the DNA TGCGCCAGCAGCCCCCCCGGGACAGGTAGTTACGAGCAGTACTTC.

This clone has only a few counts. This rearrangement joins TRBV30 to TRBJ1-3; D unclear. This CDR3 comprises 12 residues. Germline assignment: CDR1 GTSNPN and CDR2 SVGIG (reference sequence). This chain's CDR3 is CTGKLSGNTIYF. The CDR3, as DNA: TGTACCGGGAAGCTCTCTGGAAACACCATATATTTT.

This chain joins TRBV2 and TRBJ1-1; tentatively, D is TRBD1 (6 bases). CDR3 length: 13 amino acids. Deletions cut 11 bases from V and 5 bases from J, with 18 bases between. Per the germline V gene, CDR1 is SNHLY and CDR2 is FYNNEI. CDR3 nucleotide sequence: TGTGCCTCCCTACAGGGAGAGGGGACTGAAGCTTTCTTT. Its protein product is CASLQGEGTEAFF. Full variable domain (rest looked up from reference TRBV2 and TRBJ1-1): EPEVTQTPSHQVTQMGQEVILRCVPISNHLYFYWYRQILGQKVEFLVSFYNNEISEKSEIFDDQFSVERPDGSNFTLKIRSTKLEDSAMYFCASLQGEGTEAFFGQGTRLTVV.

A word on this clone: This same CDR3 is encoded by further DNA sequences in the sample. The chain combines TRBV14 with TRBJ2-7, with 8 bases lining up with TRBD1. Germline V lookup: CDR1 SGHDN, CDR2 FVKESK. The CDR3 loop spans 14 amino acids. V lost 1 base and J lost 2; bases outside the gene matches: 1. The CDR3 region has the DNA TGTGCCAGCAGCCAAGGGACAGGGCCCTACGAGCAGTACTTC. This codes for CASSQGTGPYEQYF.

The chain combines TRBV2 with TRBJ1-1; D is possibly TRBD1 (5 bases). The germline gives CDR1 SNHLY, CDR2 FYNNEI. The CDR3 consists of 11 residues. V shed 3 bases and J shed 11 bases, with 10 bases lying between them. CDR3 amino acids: CASSEGGTAFF. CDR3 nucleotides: TGTGCCAGCAGTGAGGGGGGAACGGCTTTCTTT.